Below are 9 T cell receptor beta chains sequenced from a single sample in a study of shared clonotypes between healthy human individuals. Repertoires were generated with immunoSEQ multiplex PCR, while TCRdb's copy carries only in-frame clones and drops some. Of 2 million to 2.5 million clones listed, approximately 96% were seen once; the top ten hold around 0.13%. Sequencing input: naive CD4+ T cells sorted from blood. Subset reported: CD45RA+ positively selected. These receptors came from a man younger than 35 in good health.

This clone was seen a few times. This sample also contains other DNA sequences that code for the same CDR3. The chain joins TRBV5-1 to TRBJ2-1; 11 bases are shared with TRBD2. Germline values: CDR1 SGHRS, CDR2 YFSETQ. This CDR3 spans 15 amino acids. V shed 4 bases and J 3 bases; nucleotides not matched to a gene: 3. The CDR3 bases are TGCGCCAGCAGCCCCGGGACTAGCGGCTACAATGAGCAGTTCTTC. This codes for CASSPGTSGYNEQFF.

The chain carries TRBV6-6 and TRBJ2-3; TRBD1 might be the D (5 bases). Trimming stripped 6 bases from V and 1 base from J, with 14 bases between. This CDR3 is built from 15 residues. The germline CDR1 and CDR2 sequences are MNHNY and SVGAGI (reference sequence). CDR3 residues: CASSLDSFRTDTQYF. The CDR3 DNA follows: TGTGCCAGCAGCTTAGACAGCTTCCGCACAGATACGCAGTATTTT.

V and J are TRBV7-2 and TRBJ2-2, with D maybe TRBD2 (5 bases). The germline gives CDR1 SGHTA, CDR2 FQGNSA. V was shortened by 5 bases and J by 4 bases, with 26 bases between the two germline ends. This CDR3 spans 19 amino acids. CDR3 sequence: CASSPVVGVVGRGTGELFF. The CDR3 nucleotides are TGTGCCAGCAGCCCAGTGGTCGGTGTAGTGGGCCGGGGCACCGGGGAGCTGTTTTTT. The full variable domain, rest sourced from reference TRBV7-2 and TRBJ2-2, is GAGVSQSPSNKVTEKGKDVELRCDPISGHTALYWYRQSLGQGLEFLIYFQGNSAPDKSGLPSDRFSAERTGGSVSTLTIQRTQQEDSAVYLCASSPVVGVVGRGTGELFFGEGSRLTVL.

For this clone: One junction end disagrees with the germline gene, perhaps due to a read error. This rearrangement joins TRBV18 to TRBJ2-5; possibly TRBD1 or TRBD2 for D (6 bases each). In germline, CDR1 is KGHSH, CDR2 LQKENI. CDR3 length: 12 amino acids. The CDR3 DNA follows: TGTGCCAGCTCACCCGTGGACGTGGGGGGCAACTTC. Translation gives CASSPVDVGGNF.

The rearrangement links TRBV18 to TRBJ2-7, with TRBD1 identical over 7 bases. The V gene's germline CDR1 is KGHSH and CDR2 LQKENI. Trimming removed 3 bases from V and 0 bases from J; junction bases left unmatched: 5. CDR3 length: 15 residues. The CDR3 here is CASSPGTATSYEQYF. DNA for the CDR3: TGTGCCAGCTCACCCGGGACAGCAACCTCCTACGAGCAGTACTTC.

The gene calls are TRBV2 and TRBJ1-6; 8 bases map to TRBD1. The germline V gene has CDR1 SNHLY and CDR2 FYNNEI. CDR3 length: 13 residues. With V trimmed by 9 bases and J by 7 bases, 5 bases remained unmatched. CDR3 in DNA: TGTGCCAGGTCGACAGGGGCGAATTCACCCCTCCACTTT. This encodes CARSTGANSPLHF.

This rearrangement joins TRBV19 to TRBJ2-3; D may be TRBD1 (5 bases). The V and J ends lost 4 bases and 4 bases respectively, with 12 bases between them. CDR1 is LNHDA, CDR2 SQIVND, per germline (reference sequence). The CDR3 has 14 residues. For the CDR3, the DNA is TGTGCCAGTAGTAAGATGGCAGGGTCAGATACGCAGTATTTT. This encodes CASSKMAGSDTQYF.

The genes are TRBV4-3 and TRBJ2-3; D remains ambiguous. Deletions cut 0 bases from V and 2 bases from J, with 9 bases between. Germline V CDR1 and CDR2: LGHNA, YSLEER. The CDR3 is made up of 15 amino acids. The CDR3 DNA reads TGCGCCAGCAGCCAAGAGTTCACCCACACAGATACGCAGTATTTT. Translated, it gives CASSQEFTHTDTQYF.

The chain uses TRBV2 and TRBJ2-1; no clear D. The CDR3 totals 16 residues. Looked up from germline, CDR1 is SNHLY and CDR2 is FYNNEI. Trimming pared 3 bases from V and 0 bases from J, leaving 12 bases between. The CDR3 region has the DNA TGTGCCAGCAGTGACCAAACTTATAGCTCCTACAATGAGCAGTTCTTC. The encoded protein is CASSDQTYSSYNEQFF.